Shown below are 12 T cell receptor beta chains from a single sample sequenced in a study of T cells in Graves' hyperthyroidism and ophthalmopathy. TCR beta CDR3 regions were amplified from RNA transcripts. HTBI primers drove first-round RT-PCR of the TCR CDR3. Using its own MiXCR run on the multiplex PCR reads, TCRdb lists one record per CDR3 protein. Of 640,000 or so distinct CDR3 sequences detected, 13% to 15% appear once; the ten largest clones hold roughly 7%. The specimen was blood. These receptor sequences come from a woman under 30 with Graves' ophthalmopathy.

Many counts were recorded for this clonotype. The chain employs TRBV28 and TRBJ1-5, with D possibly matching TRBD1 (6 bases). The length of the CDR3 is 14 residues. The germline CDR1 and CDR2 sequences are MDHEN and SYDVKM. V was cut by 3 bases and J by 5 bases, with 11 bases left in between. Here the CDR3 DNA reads TGTGCCAGCAGTTTGGGGGGCAACGATCAGCCCCAGCATTTT. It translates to CASSLGGNDQPQHF.

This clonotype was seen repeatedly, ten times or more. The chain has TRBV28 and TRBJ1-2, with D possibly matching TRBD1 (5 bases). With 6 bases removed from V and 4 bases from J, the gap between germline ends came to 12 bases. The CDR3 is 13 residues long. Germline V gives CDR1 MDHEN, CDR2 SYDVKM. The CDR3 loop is CASRPGGSYGYTF. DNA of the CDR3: TGTGCCAGCAGGCCTGGGGGGAGCTATGGCTACACCTTC.

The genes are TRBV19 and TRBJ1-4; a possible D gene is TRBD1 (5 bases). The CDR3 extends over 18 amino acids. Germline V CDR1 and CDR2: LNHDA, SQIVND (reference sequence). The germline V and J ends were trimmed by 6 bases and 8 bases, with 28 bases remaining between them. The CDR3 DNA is TGTGCCAGTAGGCATATAGCGGGAGGGAGGGGAGGAGACGAAAAACTGTTTTTT. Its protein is CASRHIAGGRGGDEKLFF.

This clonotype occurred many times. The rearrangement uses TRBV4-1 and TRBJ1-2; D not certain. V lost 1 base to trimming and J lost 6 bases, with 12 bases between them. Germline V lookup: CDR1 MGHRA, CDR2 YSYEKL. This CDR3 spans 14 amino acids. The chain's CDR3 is CASSQVAGNDGYTF. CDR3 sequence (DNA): TGCGCCAGCAGCCAAGTTGCGGGGAACGATGGCTACACCTTC.

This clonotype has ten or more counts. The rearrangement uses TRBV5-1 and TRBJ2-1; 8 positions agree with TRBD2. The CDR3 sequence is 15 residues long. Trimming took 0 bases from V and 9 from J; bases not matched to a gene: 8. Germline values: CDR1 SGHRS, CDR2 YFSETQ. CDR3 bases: TGCGCCAGCAGCTTGGGGCGACTAGCGCGGGGTGAGCAGTTCTTC. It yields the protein CASSLGRLARGEQFF.

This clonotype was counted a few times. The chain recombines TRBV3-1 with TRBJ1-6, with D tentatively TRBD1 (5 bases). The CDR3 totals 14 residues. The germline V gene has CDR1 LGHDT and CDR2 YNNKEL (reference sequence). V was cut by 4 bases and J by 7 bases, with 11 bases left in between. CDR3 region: CASSPGTENSPLHF. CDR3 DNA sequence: TGTGCCAGCAGCCCCGGGACCGAGAATTCACCCCTCCACTTT.

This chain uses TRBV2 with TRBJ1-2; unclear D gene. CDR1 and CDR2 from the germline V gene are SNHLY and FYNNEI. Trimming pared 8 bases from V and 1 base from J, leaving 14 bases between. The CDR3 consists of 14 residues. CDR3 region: CASLLTMFNYGYTF. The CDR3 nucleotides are TGTGCCAGCCTCTTAACAATGTTTAACTATGGCTACACCTTC. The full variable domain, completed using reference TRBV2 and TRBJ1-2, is EPEVTQTPSHQVTQMGQEVILRCVPISNHLYFYWYRQILGQKVEFLVSFYNNEISEKSEIFDDQFSVERPDGSNFTLKIRSTKLEDSAMYFCASLLTMFNYGYTFGSGTRLTVV.

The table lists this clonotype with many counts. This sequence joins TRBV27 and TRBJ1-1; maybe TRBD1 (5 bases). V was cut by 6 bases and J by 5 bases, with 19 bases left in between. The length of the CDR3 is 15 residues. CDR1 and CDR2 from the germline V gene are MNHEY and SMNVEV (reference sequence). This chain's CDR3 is CASSWDSQGETEAFF. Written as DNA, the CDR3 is TGTGCCAGCAGCTGGGACTCCCAAGGGGAAACTGAAGCTTTCTTT.

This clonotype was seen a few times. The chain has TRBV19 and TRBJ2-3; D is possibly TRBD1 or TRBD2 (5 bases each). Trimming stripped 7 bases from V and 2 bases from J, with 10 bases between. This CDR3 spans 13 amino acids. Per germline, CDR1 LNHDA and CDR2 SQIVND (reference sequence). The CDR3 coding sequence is TGTGCCAGTATGGGGGAACCCACAGATACGCAGTATTTT. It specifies CASMGEPTDTQYF.

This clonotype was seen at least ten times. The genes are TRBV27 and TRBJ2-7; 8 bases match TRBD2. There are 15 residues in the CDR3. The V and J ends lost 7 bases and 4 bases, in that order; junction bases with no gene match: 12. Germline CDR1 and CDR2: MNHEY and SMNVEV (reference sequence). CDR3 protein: CASTLGGGLRYEQYF. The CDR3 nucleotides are TGTGCCAGCACCCTCGGGGGGGGATTGCGTTACGAGCAGTACTTC.

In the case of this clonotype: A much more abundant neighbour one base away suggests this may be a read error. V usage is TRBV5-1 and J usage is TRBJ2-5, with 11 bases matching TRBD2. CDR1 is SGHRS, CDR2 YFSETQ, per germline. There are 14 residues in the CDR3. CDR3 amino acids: CVSSVLAGEETQYF. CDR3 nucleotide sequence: TGCGTCAGCAGCGTACTAGCGGGAGAGGAGACCCAGTACTTC.

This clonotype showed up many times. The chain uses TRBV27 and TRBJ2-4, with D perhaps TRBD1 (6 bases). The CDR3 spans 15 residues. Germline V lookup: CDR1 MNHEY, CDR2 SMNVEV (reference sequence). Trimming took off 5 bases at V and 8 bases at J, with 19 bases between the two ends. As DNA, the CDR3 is TGTGCCAGCAGTAACGCAGGGGCAGCTAGAGACATTCAGTACTTC. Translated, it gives CASSNAGAARDIQYF.